The 6 T cell receptor beta chains presented below share a single source sample, sequenced in a study of T-cell memory formation after mild COVID-19. Each CDR3 protein gets one entry after TCRdb re-called the 5' RACE reads with MiXCR. The sample comprises around 150,000 distinct CDR3 sequences, approximately 15% of which are singletons, and roughly 13% rests with the top ten. The sample consisted of PBMCs or a T cell subset sorted from them (not recorded which). The receptor source for this set is an adult woman who had mild COVID-19 (a few samples of this study predate the infection). Cell type and time point are not known.

This clonotype was observed at least ten times. CDR3 sequence (DNA): TGTGCCAGCAGCTCGAGGAGCGGGGGAGAGACCCAGTACTTC. Translating it yields CASSSRSGGETQYF. V gene TRBV7-9 combines with J gene TRBJ2-5; 8 bases fit TRBD2. With V trimmed by 4 bases and J by 4 bases, 5 bases remained unmatched. This CDR3 spans 14 amino acids. CDR1 SEHNR and CDR2 FQNEAQ come from the germline V gene (reference sequence). Full variable domain (rest looked up from reference TRBV7-9 and TRBJ2-5): DTGVSQNPRHKITKRGQNVTFRCDPISEHNRLYWYRQTLGQGPEFLTYFQNEAQLEKSRLLSDRFSAERPKGSFSTLEIQRTEQGDSAMYLCASSSRSGGETQYFGPGTRLLVL.

The V and J genes are TRBV5-4 and TRBJ2-2, with 8 bases matching TRBD2. The germline CDR1 and CDR2 sequences are SGHNT and YYREEE (reference sequence). This CDR3 contains 15 residues. V lost 4 bases to trimming and J lost 6 bases; unmatched junction nucleotides: 8. CDR3 region: CASSPGTSSAGELFF. The CDR3 DNA sequence: TGTGCCAGCAGCCCGGGGACTAGTTCGGCCGGGGAGCTGTTTTTT. Supplemented by reference TRBV5-4 and TRBJ2-2, the full variable domain reads ETGVTQSPTHLIKTRGQQVTLRCSSQSGHNTVSWYQQALGQGPQFIFQYYREEENGRGNFPPRFSGLQFPNYSSELNVNALELDDSALYLCASSPGTSSAGELFFGEGSRLTVL.

A few counts support this clonotype. This chain links TRBV5-1 with TRBJ2-1; no definite D call. The CDR3 runs to 14 residues. From germline, CDR1 is SGHRS and CDR2 YFSETQ. Trimming pared 4 bases from V and 8 bases from J, leaving 16 bases between. The CDR3 loop is CASSTGSFKDEQFF. DNA of the CDR3: TGCGCCAGCAGCACCGGTTCCTTTAAGGATGAGCAGTTCTTC.

In this sample, this clonotype turned up a few times. V and J are TRBV6-5 and TRBJ2-7, with D perhaps TRBD1 (6 bases). Per the germline V gene, CDR1 is MNHEY and CDR2 is SVGAGI. V was cut by 3 bases and J by 7 bases, with 19 bases left in between. This CDR3 is built from 15 residues. The DNA of the CDR3 is TGTGCCAGCAGTTATAAGCCGACAGGTCCCGGGGAGCAGTACTTC. This encodes CASSYKPTGPGEQYF.

This clonotype was recorded a few times. The chain recombines TRBV11-2 with TRBJ2-1; D is unresolved. Germline CDR1 reads SGHAT; CDR2 reads FQNNGV. Deletions cut 5 bases from V and 9 bases from J, with 11 bases between. The CDR3 covers 12 residues. The CDR3 DNA follows: TGTGCCAGCAGCGCAAAGGGAATTGAGCAGTTCTTC. Its translation is CASSAKGIEQFF.

The chain couples TRBV6-2 or TRBV6-3 to TRBJ1-2, with D tentatively TRBD1 (6 bases). The germline gives CDR1 MNHEY, CDR2 SVGEGT. The ends were cut back, 6 bases at V and 4 bases at J, with 18 bases in the middle. This CDR3 region has 15 residues. The CDR3 DNA follows: TGTGCCAGCAGAACCCGGACAGCCCGAAGCTATGGCTACACCTTC. Protein: CASRTRTARSYGYTF.